This T cell receptor beta chain was sequenced in a study of monozygotic twins with inflammatory bowel disease. Reprocessing the 5' RACE reads, TCRdb reports a single entry for every CDR3 protein and omits DNA. The repertoire table contains over 200,000 distinct CDR3 sequences. Broader study findings: Healthy twins shared more clonotypes with others than IBD patients, most markedly active ones.

As concerns this clonotype: Its antigen is as yet unknown.

The CDR3 covers 15 residues. Sequenced: blood. The chain uses TRBV12-3 or TRBV12-4 and TRBJ2-7; TCRdb returns TRBD1, unconfirmable since there is no DNA. The sequence derives from a human donor with ulcerative colitis or Crohn's disease, or a healthy co-twin of an affected twin (not recorded which). CDR3 sequence: CASSFWTGGFWEQYF.